A single sample is the source of the 9 T cell receptor beta chains below, sequenced in a study of cytomegalovirus exposure and HLA in healthy donors. 13 Jbeta primers and 60 Vbeta primers were used for the PCR. The data were produced by immunoSEQ multiplex PCR, yet TCRdb's version contains in-frame clones alone and is incomplete. The sample holds some 45,000 clones, over 60% seen once. The sample taken for sequencing was PBMCs. All receptors come from a woman in her twenties or thirties in good health and CMV-seronegative.

The rearrangement uses TRBV7-2 and TRBJ2-5; 11 bases align to TRBD1. The CDR3 is made up of 15 amino acids. Germline V gives CDR1 SGHTA, CDR2 FQGNSA. J was trimmed by 2 bases and V by 4 bases; bases with no gene match: 3. DNA for the CDR3: TGTGCCAGCAGCTCTGGACAGGGGGCGCAAGAGACCCAGTACTTC. Translating it yields CASSSGQGAQETQYF.

J is TRBJ1-5 and V is TRBV7-2; perhaps TRBD1 as D (6 bases). Germline CDR1 and CDR2: SGHTA and FQGNSA. The V and J ends lost 5 bases and 6 bases respectively, with 14 bases between them. The CDR3 has 14 amino acids. The CDR3 protein is CASSLRTESQPQHF. CDR3 DNA sequence: TGTGCCAGCAGCCTACGGACAGAGTCTCAGCCCCAGCATTTT.

In DNA form, the CDR3 reads TGTGCCAGCAGCTTAGGACAGGGGGCCTACGAGCAGTACTTC. Amino acid sequence: CASSLGQGAYEQYF. The genes are TRBV7-9 and TRBJ2-7; 9 bases fit TRBD1. This CDR3 contains 14 residues. CDR1 and CDR2 (germline): SEHNR, FQNEAQ (reference sequence). The V gene end was trimmed by 1 base and the J gene end by 2 bases; junction bases not matched to a gene: 0.

CDR3 bases: TGTGCCAGCAGTTTTATGTGGGGACTAGCTCTCAATGAGCAGTTCTTC. This gives the protein CASSFMWGLALNEQFF. J is TRBJ2-1 and V is TRBV2; 9 bases match TRBD2. The CDR3 extends over 16 amino acids. Germline V CDR1 and CDR2: SNHLY, FYNNEI. J lost 6 bases, V lost 5 bases, and 11 bases had no gene match.

The chain joins TRBV9 to TRBJ2-6; D is unresolved. The V gene lost 3 bases and the J gene lost 8 bases, with 12 bases spanning the gap. Germline V gives CDR1 SGDLS, CDR2 YYNGEE. CDR3 length: 14 residues. Here the CDR3 DNA reads TGTGCCAGCAGCGGTTATCTTGGCTCCAACGTCCTGACTTTC. Protein: CASSGYLGSNVLTF. The variable domain in full, completed from reference TRBV9 and TRBJ2-6, reads DSGVTQTPKHLITATGQRVTLRCSPRSGDLSVYWYQQSLDQGLQFLIQYYNGEERAKGNILERFSAQQFPDLHSELNLSSLELGDSALYFCASSGYLGSNVLTFGAGSRLTVL.

This sequence joins TRBV7-3 and TRBJ2-3; D not certain. Deletions cut 5 bases from V and 2 bases from J, with 11 bases between. The germline V gene encodes CDR1 SGHTA and CDR2 FQGTGA. CDR3 length: 14 amino acids. The CDR3 region has the DNA TGTGCCAGCAGCCCCAGTTTCCCCACAGATACGCAGTATTTT. It encodes CASSPSFPTDTQYF.

The rearrangement links TRBV5-8 to TRBJ1-3; D is uncertain. The CDR3 spans 15 residues. The V end was cut by 2 bases, the J end by 0 bases, with 9 bases between. CDR1 SGHTS and CDR2 YDEGEE come from the germline V gene. Written as DNA, the CDR3 is TGTGCCAGCAGCTTAGGACTGATCTCTGGAAACACCATATATTTT. Translated, it gives CASSLGLISGNTIYF.

The chain joins TRBV2 to TRBJ1-5, with D tentatively TRBD1 (5 bases). Germline CDR1 reads SNHLY; CDR2 reads FYNNEI. This CDR3 spans 14 amino acids. V dropped 2 bases and J dropped 0 bases, with 5 bases sitting between them. CDR3 amino acids: CASSEQGSNQPQHF. The CDR3, as DNA: TGTGCCAGCAGTGAACAGGGTAGCAATCAGCCCCAGCATTTT.

The CDR3 DNA is TGTGCCAGCAGCCAACGGGACTACGCGAACACCGGGGAGCTGTTTTTT. Translating gives CASSQRDYANTGELFF. V and J are TRBV16 and TRBJ2-2; 7 bases match TRBD2. Germline CDR1 and CDR2: KGHSY and FQNENV. The length of the CDR3 is 16 residues. J gave up 0 bases and V 2 bases, and 3 bases lay outside the gene matches.